This TCR beta chain was sequenced during a study of control samples from healthy donors and cancer patients (dated by TCRdb to about 2020). Of note for this clone: The specificity of this receptor is unknown. A junction end diverges from the germline sequence, so it may reflect a read error.

The germline V gene encodes CDR1 GTSNPN and CDR2 SVGIG (reference sequence). From cysteine to phenylalanine, the CDR3 is 11 amino acids long. Only the CDR3 DNA is retained, 33 bases long and in frame from the first base. Library preparation used the immunoSEQ multiplex PCR assay. Entries here come from immuneACCESS through TCRdb and include only in-frame sequences with V and J called. Some clones fail to appear in such tables; in the studies checked, an unresolved V gene covers under half of the shortfall, and the cause of the remainder is unknown. The sample data list about 230,000 clones, and roughly 87% of these were observed just once. Roughly 13% of the sample is taken by the ten largest.

The origin of this receptor is a woman aged 55-75 years with lung cancer. The chain is assembled from TRBV30 and TRBJ2-1; 7 bases in the junction line up with TRBD2. Material: PBMCs. The DNA is as follows: TGTGCCTGGAGTGTCTCAAGGCGGGGGATCTTC. This sequence encodes CAWSVSRRGIF.